This entry concerns a single TCR beta chain. The target antigen is unknown. The data belong to a study of cytomegalovirus exposure and HLA in healthy donors. Primers included in the PCR were 60 Vbeta and 13 Jbeta primers. Measured with immunoSEQ multiplex PCR; TCRdb has only the in-frame clones, and not every one. The profile covers under 200,000 clones, with roughly 78% appearing a single time and approximately 3% taken by the ten largest. Study observations and caveats: Later analysis suggested most CMV-associated TCR beta chains were HLA-restricted. Later analysis demonstrated an association between a missense DCLRE1C variant and TCR beta V- and J-gene trimming. Serostatus for CMV was the only available immune exposure information.

Although they were nominally healthy when sampled, donors likely had unrecorded immune exposures. Germline V gene lookup returns CDR1 MNHNS and CDR2 SASEGT. The CDR3 consists of 15 residues. V gave up 6 bases and J gave up 5 bases, with 16 bases separating them. The sample comprised PBMCs. This clonotype was obtained from a woman between 35 and 50 years old in good health and CMV-seronegative. J is TRBJ2-2 and V is TRBV6-1; perhaps TRBD1 as D (5 bases). The CDR3 sequence: CASRGRAGSTGELFF. The CDR3 DNA follows: TGTGCCAGCAGGGGTCGGGCAGGGTCGACCGGGGAGCTGTTTTTT.